This T cell receptor beta chain was recorded in a study of T-cell memory formation after mild COVID-19. Study as a whole: TCR clusters were mostly donor specific. Study-wide findings and caveats: Most CD4+ clones that shrank were in CM and EM, while CD8+ ones turned up in EMRA.

Of note for this clonotype: Its antigen is currently unknown.

In germline, CDR1 is MNHEY, CDR2 SVGAGI. This CDR3 has 13 residues. V lost 6 bases to trimming and J lost 10 bases, with 13 bases between them. cDNA libraries for TCR alpha and TCR beta, carrying sample barcodes and UMIs, came from 5'RACE with constant-segment primers. One entry per CDR3 protein results from TCRdb running MiXCR on the 5' RACE reads. The data show 400,000 to 500,000 distinct CDR3 sequences, roughly 18% seen once. Material for sequencing was PBMCs or a T cell subset sorted from them (not recorded which). This clonotype was sampled from a man between 18 and 29 years old who had mild COVID-19 (a few samples of this study predate the infection). Cell type and time point are not known. The chain uses TRBV6-5 and TRBJ1-6, with a possible D match to TRBD1 (5 bases). CDR3 protein: CASSAPGNSPLHF. The CDR3 bases are TGTGCCAGCAGCGCCCCAGGGAACTCACCCCTCCACTTT.